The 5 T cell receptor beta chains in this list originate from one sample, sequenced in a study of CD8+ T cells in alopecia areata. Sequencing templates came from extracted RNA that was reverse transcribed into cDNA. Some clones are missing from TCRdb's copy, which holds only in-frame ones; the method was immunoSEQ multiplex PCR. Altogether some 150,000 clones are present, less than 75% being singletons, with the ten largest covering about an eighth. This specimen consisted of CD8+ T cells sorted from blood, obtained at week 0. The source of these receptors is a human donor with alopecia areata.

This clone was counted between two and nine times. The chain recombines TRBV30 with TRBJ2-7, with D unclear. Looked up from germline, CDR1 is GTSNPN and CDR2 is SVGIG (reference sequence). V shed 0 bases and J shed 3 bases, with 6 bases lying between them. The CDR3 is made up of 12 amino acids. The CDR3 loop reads CAWSVKIYEQYF. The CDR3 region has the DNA TGTGCCTGGAGTGTAAAGATCTACGAGCAGTACTTC.

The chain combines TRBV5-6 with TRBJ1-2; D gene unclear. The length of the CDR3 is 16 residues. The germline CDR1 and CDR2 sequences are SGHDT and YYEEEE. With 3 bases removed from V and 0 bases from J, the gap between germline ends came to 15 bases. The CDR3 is CASSWVIATANYGYTF. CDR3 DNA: TGTGCCAGCAGCTGGGTAATTGCCACAGCTAACTATGGCTACACCTTC. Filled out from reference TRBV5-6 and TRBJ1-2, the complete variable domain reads DAGVTQSPTHLIKTRGQQVTLRCSPKSGHDTVSWYQQALGQGPQFIFQYYEEEERQRGNFPDRFSGHQFPNYSSELNVNALLLGDSALYLCASSWVIATANYGYTFGSGTRLTVV.

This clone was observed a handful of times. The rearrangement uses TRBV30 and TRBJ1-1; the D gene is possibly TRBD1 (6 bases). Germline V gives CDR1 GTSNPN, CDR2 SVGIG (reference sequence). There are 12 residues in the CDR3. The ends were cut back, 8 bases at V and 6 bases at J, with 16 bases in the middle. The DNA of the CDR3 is TGTGCCACGACAGGTAGGAAGGCTGAAGCTTTCTTT. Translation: CATTGRKAEAFF. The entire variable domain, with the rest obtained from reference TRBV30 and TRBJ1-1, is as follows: SQTIHQWPATLVQPVGSPLSLECTVEGTSNPNLYWYRQAAGRGLQLLFYSVGIGQISSEVPQNLSASRPQDRQFILSSKKLLLSDSGFYLCATTGRKAEAFFGQGTRLTVV.

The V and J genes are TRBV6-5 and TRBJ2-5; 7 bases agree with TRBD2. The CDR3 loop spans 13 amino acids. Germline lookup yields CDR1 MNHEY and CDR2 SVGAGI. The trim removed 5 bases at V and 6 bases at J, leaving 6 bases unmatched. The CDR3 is CASSHAGTKTQYF. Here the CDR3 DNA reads TGTGCCAGCAGTCACGCCGGGACTAAGACCCAGTACTTC.

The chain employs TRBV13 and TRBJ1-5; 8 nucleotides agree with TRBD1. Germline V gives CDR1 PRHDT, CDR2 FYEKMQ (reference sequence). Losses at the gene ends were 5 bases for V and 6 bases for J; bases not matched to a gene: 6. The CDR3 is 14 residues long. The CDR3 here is CASSPGGGGQPQHF. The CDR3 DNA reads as TGTGCCAGCAGCCCAGGGGGCGGTGGTCAGCCCCAGCATTTT.